This T cell receptor (beta chain) stems from a study of CD8 T cells in Susac syndrome (dated by TCRdb to about 2019). At the level of the whole study: Whether CD8+ T cell activation and differentiation in Susac syndrome was antigen driven was tested using repertoire sequencing. The study compared CD8+ T cell repertoire clonality among eleven to twelve healthy donors, approximately 14 Susac syndrome patients and around 16 multiple sclerosis patients. Study-level results and caveats: The study acknowledged that relatively few individuals were included in the TCR sequencing and HLA analysis.

The CDR3 starts with the cysteine, ends with the phenylalanine, and has 15 residues. The DNA shown is the 45-base CDR3, in frame from base 1. Trimming takes 6 bases from V and 1 base from J, and the germline ends sit 15 bases apart. RNA was extracted using the RNeasy kit, and about 0.5 to 1 ug of the RNA was reverse transcribed with random hexamers. The immunoSEQ multiplex PCR assay, which covers 54 Vbeta and 13 Jbeta segments, was used to amplify TCR beta CDR3 regions. To correct PCR amplification bias, a synthetic template baseline was used for both primer optimization and computational correction. As for the original processing: Reads were annotated to V, D and J genes per IMGT and analyzed with immunoSEQ Analyzer, keeping only productive sequences. Clonality was computed as one minus Shannon entropy normalized by log2 of the number of productive unique sequences. Public and private clones were assessed among the 100 most prevalent clones of each patient and control. A clone was defined as Susac-specific if it was absent from the healthy and MS cohorts, from 950 to 1,300 published viral clones and from other ImmuneACCESS disease sequences. The public reads were reanalyzed by TCRdb: fastp trimming at Q25, MiXCR alignment, in-frame beta chains only. Each record represents a unique CDR3 protein, reported with the most common genes and DNA among its rows. The V and J calls and clone size are TCRdb's, not the authors'. In all, the sample holds more than 200,000 distinct CDR3 sequences, and 80% to 95% of those were seen once. The ten most abundant clones make up roughly 0.13% of the sample.

Peripheral blood CD8+ and CD4+ T cells from healthy donors, Susac syndrome patients and multiple sclerosis patients were profiled using high-throughput TCR beta sequencing. The multiple sclerosis controls were treatment-naive patients who had stable or active relapsing-remitting disease and met the revised McDonald criteria. Bulk CD8+ and CD4+ T cells were purified by magnetic negative isolation, while CD8+ TEMRA cells were enriched using FACS. Blood was drawn into EDTA tubes, processed within 24 hours, and PBMCs were isolated by density gradient centrifugation. PBMCs intended for TCR sequencing were cryopreserved in liquid nitrogen and thawed later in a water bath at 37 degrees C. Purity of sorted or isolated CD4+, CD8+ and CD8+ TEMRA cells was at least 90%. About this clonotype: Its antigen target is currently unknown. No quality values exist for individual bases; no much larger clone is one base distant.

In this chain, TRBV12-3 or TRBV12-4 is recombined with TRBJ1-1; no D gene is confidently identified. The sample consisted of CD8+ T cells from PBMCs. This receptor was identified in a human donor with multiple sclerosis. For the CDR3, the sequence is CASSQGGPSNTEAFF. The sequenced DNA is TGTGCCAGCAGCCAAGGCGGTCCCTCGAACACTGAAGCTTTCTTT.